The 11 T cell receptor beta chains given below trace back to one sample, sequenced in a study of cytomegalovirus exposure and HLA in healthy donors (dated by TCRdb to 2016 to 2017). Receptor amplification or capture employed the immunoSEQ multiplex PCR assay. For the multiplex PCR, a mixture combining 60 forward primers for TCR Vbeta segments and 13 reverse primers for TCR Jbeta segments was used. TCRdb stores this immuneACCESS table with in-frame sequences only. Part of the clones is absent; in the studies checked, under half of the shortfall reflects unresolved V genes, and no reason is known for the rest. The sample table records about 130,000 clones; around 67% of these occur just once. The ten most abundant clones make up around 4.1% of the sample. The material sequenced was PBMCs. Receptors originate from a man aged 18 to 29 in good health and CMV-seropositive.

This clone was seen once. CDR3: CASSQGGGFIRGRNTIYF. The CDR3 nucleotides read TGTGCCAGCAGCCAAGGTGGTGGTTTTATTAGGGGTAGAAACACCATATATTTT. The V and J genes are TRBV4-2 and TRBJ1-3, with D perhaps matching TRBD1 (5 bases). Between the trimmed V and J ends, which lost 1 base and 5 bases, there was a span of 21 bases. In germline, CDR1 is LGHNA, CDR2 YNFKEQ. CDR3 size: 18 residues.

In this sample, this clone turned up a few times. Other DNA sequences in the sample encode the same CDR3. The chain is built from TRBV5-6 and TRBJ2-1, with D perhaps matching TRBD2 (6 bases). Trimming removed 3 bases from V and 0 bases from J, with 13 bases in between. Per the germline V gene, CDR1 is SGHDT and CDR2 is YYEEEE. The CDR3 spans 16 residues. The CDR3 region is CASSSSSVSSYNEQFF. The CDR3, as DNA: TGTGCCAGCAGCTCCTCTAGCGTTAGCTCCTACAATGAGCAGTTCTTC.

The chain links TRBV28 to TRBJ2-2; a possible D gene is TRBD1 (6 bases). The CDR3 has 14 residues. V shed 7 bases and J shed 2 bases, with 11 bases lying between them. From germline, CDR1 is MDHEN and CDR2 SYDVKM. The CDR3 bases are TGTGCCAGCAAGGGGGAGCCCAACACCGGGGAGCTGTTTTTT. Translation: CASKGEPNTGELFF.

The CDR3 sequence is CASNEDRATEAFF. The CDR3 DNA reads TGTGCCAGCAACGAAGACAGGGCCACTGAAGCTTTCTTT. The rearrangement links TRBV6-5 to TRBJ1-1, with 7 bases matching TRBD1. CDR1 and CDR2 (germline): MNHEY, SVGAGI. The V segment lost 7 bases and the J segment 4 bases; nucleotides outside the gene matches: 6. This CDR3 has 13 residues.

This sequence joins TRBV19 and TRBJ2-2; TRBD2 agrees at 13 bases. Trimming removed 5 bases from V and 0 bases from J; junction bases left unmatched: 9. This CDR3 is built from 19 residues. CDR1 LNHDA and CDR2 SQIVND come from the germline V gene (reference sequence). CDR3 protein: CASSPLRLAGGTNTGELFF. The CDR3 region has the DNA TGTGCCAGTAGTCCCCTCCGACTAGCGGGAGGAACGAACACCGGGGAGCTGTTTTTT.

The rearrangement joins TRBV7-8 to TRBJ2-7, with 11 bases lining up with TRBD1. Trimming removed 5 bases from V and 5 bases from J; junction bases left unmatched: 11. This CDR3 is built from 16 residues. Germline lookup yields CDR1 SGHVS and CDR2 FQNEAQ. The CDR3 DNA reads as TGTGCCAGCAGCCAATTTTGGACAGGGGGCTACAACGAGCAGTACTTC. Residues: CASSQFWTGGYNEQYF.

The chain recombines TRBV9 with TRBJ1-2, with D uncertain. Trimming cost V 0 bases and J 2 bases, with 8 bases left between them. The CDR3 spans 14 residues. Germline-derived CDR1 and CDR2 are SGDLS and YYNGEE. CDR3 DNA sequence: TGTGCCAGCAGCGTAGGCGGGGTGAACTATGGCTACACCTTC. It encodes CASSVGGVNYGYTF.

This clone was seen more than once but under ten times. The V gene is TRBV6-5, the J gene TRBJ1-2, with 9 bases fitting TRBD1. V lost 4 bases and J lost 5; bases outside the gene matches: 8. Germline assignment: CDR1 MNHEY and CDR2 SVGAGI. The CDR3 runs 15 residues. CDR3 region: CASSSPRTGEYGYTF. In DNA, the CDR3 is TGTGCCAGCAGTTCTCCGAGGACAGGGGAGTATGGCTACACCTTC.

As for this clone: This specimen includes other DNA sequences encoding the same CDR3. V and J are TRBV5-1 and TRBJ1-5, with 8 nucleotides matching TRBD1. J lost 1 base, V lost 0 bases, and 0 bases had no gene match. This CDR3 is 15 amino acids long. The germline V gene encodes CDR1 SGHRS and CDR2 YFSETQ. CDR3 region: CASSLGQGSNQPQHF. The CDR3 DNA follows: TGCGCCAGCAGCTTGGGACAGGGGAGCAATCAGCCCCAGCATTTT.

The chain uses TRBV10-3 and TRBJ2-7; D ambiguous. The V end was cut by 0 bases, the J end by 4 bases, with 10 bases between. Per the germline V gene, CDR1 is ENHRY and CDR2 is SYGVKD. This CDR3 has 14 residues. In nucleotides, the CDR3 is TGTGCCATCAGTGAGTCCCTAGGCGGTTACGAGCAGTACTTC. Protein product: CAISESLGGYEQYF.

This sequence joins TRBV19 and TRBJ1-4; unclear D gene. Deletions cut 5 bases from V and 5 bases from J, with 9 bases between. The length of the CDR3 is 13 residues. Germline lookup yields CDR1 LNHDA and CDR2 SQIVND (reference sequence). CDR3: CASSYYQNEKLFF. The CDR3 DNA sequence: TGTGCCAGTAGTTACTACCAGAATGAAAAACTGTTTTTT. Looking up the rest from reference TRBV19 and TRBJ1-4 gives the full variable domain: DGGITQSPKYLFRKEGQNVTLSCEQNLNHDAMYWYRQDPGQGLRLIYYSQIVNDFQKGDIAEGYSVSREKKESFPLTVTSAQKNPTAFYLCASSYYQNEKLFFGSGTQLSVL.